This T cell receptor beta chain came from a study of vaccination effects on CD4 cells after COVID-19. Germline values: CDR1 MNHNS, CDR2 SASEGT. Trimming left V 0 bases short and J 11 bases short, with 10 bases between. This CDR3 has 12 residues. ViraFEST expansion of antigen-specific CD4+ T cells with viral peptide pools preceded sequencing. With more than 9 days of culture completed, CD4+ T cells were isolated. Among the vaccine recipients, none had a prior SARS-CoV-2 infection, and nucleocapsid antibodies were negative. Researchers reported culturing 1.5 million to 2 million PBMC in each well, adding 8 to 10 IU/ml IL-2 and 10 ug/ml peptides. Clones were sequenced by immunoSEQ multiplex PCR, and TCRdb holds only the in-frame ones, with some missing. This table has 40,000 to 45,000 clones, under 70% appearing once. To note about this clone: No antigen is known for it.

The chain is built from TRBV6-1 and TRBJ1-1; D is unclear. This material consisted of CD4+ T cells from PBMCs cultured with HCoV-OC43 spike peptides, taken before COVID-19 vaccination. Sample subset: HCoV-OC43 spike overlapping peptide pool stimulation. The receptor's source is a human donor who received a COVID-19 vaccine. DNA for the CDR3: TGTGCCAGCAGTGAAGCCTCTTCGCTCGCTTTCTTT. Its protein is CASSEASSLAFF.